A selection of T cell receptor beta chains follows, all from one sample in a study of blood T cell repertoires in COVID-19. Using immunoSEQ multiplex PCR, the repertoire was profiled, and TCRdb retains in-frame clones only, with some absent. The sample holds 70,000 or so clones, about three quarters seen once. Source material: peripheral blood. All receptors derive from an older woman with acute or convalescent COVID-19. CDR3s include the opening cysteine and the closing phenylalanine or tryptophan. The D gene is left open where the match is weak. Clone size is given for some rows only: seen once, a few or many times, or a class if the clone is expanded.

D gene,V gene,J gene,clone size,CDR3 protein,CDR3 DNA
NA,TRBV6-1,TRBJ1-5,NA,CASSEVPGQPQHF,TGTGCCAGCAGTGAAGTTCCGGGTCAGCCCCAGCATTTT
NA,TRBV6-4,TRBJ1-1,NA,CASSEMDGSAEAFF,TGTGCCAGCAGTGAAATGGACGGGAGCGCTGAAGCTTTCTTT
NA,TRBV7-9,TRBJ1-2,NA,CASSRAGPDGYTF,TGTGCCAGCAGCCGAGCAGGGCCAGATGGCTACACCTTC
NA,TRBV6-1,TRBJ1-2,NA,CASSEDNWGRGYTF,TGTGCCAGCAGTGAAGACAATTGGGGGCGCGGCTACACCTTC
NA,TRBV28,TRBJ1-1,few,CASSLVGTGNAFF,TGTGCCAGCAGTTTAGTCGGCACAGGGAACGCTTTCTTT
NA,TRBV10-1,TRBJ2-3,NA,CASSESLVYTQYF,TGCGCCAGCAGTGAGTCTCTCGTATATACGCAGTATTTT
NA,TRBV7-3,TRBJ2-3,few,CASSSGLLPDTQYF,TGTGCCAGCAGCTCAGGACTCCTACCGGATACGCAGTATTTT
TRBD2,TRBV4-2,TRBJ2-1,NA,CASSQVIASGGHGEQFF,TGTGCCAGCAGCCAAGTAATTGCTAGCGGGGGCCACGGTGAGCAGTTCTTC
NA,TRBV14,TRBJ1-1,once,CASRGSRDTEAFF,TGTGCCTCCCGGGGGAGTCGGGACACTGAAGCTTTCTTT
NA,TRBV18,TRBJ1-1,NA,CASSPPGGKAEAFF,TGTGCCAGCTCACCCCCCGGGGGGAAAGCTGAAGCTTTCTTT
TRBD1,TRBV11-2,TRBJ1-6,once,CASSVARGNSPLHF,TGTGCCAGCAGCGTGGCCAGGGGGAATTCACCCCTCCACTTT
TRBD1,TRBV7-6,TRBJ1-1,NA,CASSLGTVLNTEAFF,TGTGCCAGCAGCTTGGGGACAGTCTTGAACACTGAAGCTTTCTTT
NA,TRBV18,TRBJ1-1,few,CASSTPGEWGHTEAFF,TGTGCCAGCTCAACCCCCGGAGAATGGGGCCACACTGAAGCTTTCTTT
TRBD1,TRBV9,TRBJ2-7,NA,CASSVDSGTGTKKYF,TGTGCCAGCAGCGTTGATTCAGGGACAGGGACCAAAAAGTACTTC
TRBD1,TRBV5-1,TRBJ2-7,NA,CASSLEGQASYEQYF,TGCGCCAGCAGCTTGGAAGGACAGGCATCCTACGAGCAGTACTTC
TRBD1,TRBV9,TRBJ1-1,few,CASSPNTGGFAEAFF,TGTGCCAGCAGCCCAAATACAGGGGGCTTCGCTGAAGCTTTCTTT
NA,TRBV29-1,TRBJ2-6,NA,CSVQTTRGANVLTF,TGCAGCGTCCAGACTACAAGGGGGGCCAACGTCCTGACTTTC
TRBD1,TRBV19,TRBJ1-1,NA,CASSLGGQVMNTEAFF,TGTGCCAGTAGTCTAGGGGGACAGGTTATGAACACTGAAGCTTTCTTT
TRBD2,TRBV19,TRBJ2-7,few,CASSMYSGGPYEQYF,TGTGCCAGTAGTATGTATAGCGGGGGGCCCTACGAGCAGTACTTC
NA,TRBV19,TRBJ1-1,NA,CASSLRTAMNTEAFF,TGTGCCAGTAGTCTCAGGACAGCCATGAACACTGAAGCTTTCTTT
TRBD1,TRBV6-4,TRBJ2-2,medium-sized,CASSRAGTGSNTGELFF,TGTGCCAGCTCAAGAGCCGGGACAGGGAGTAACACCGGGGAGCTGTTTTTT
TRBD2,TRBV7-2,TRBJ2-2,NA,CASRERGGGTGELFF,TGTGCCAGCAGAGAGCGGGGGGGCGGCACCGGGGAGCTGTTTTTT
NA,TRBV2,TRBJ2-5,NA,CASSTTGTHQETQYF,TGTGCCAGCAGTACTACCGGGACTCACCAAGAGACCCAGTACTTC
NA,TRBV29-1,TRBJ1-1,NA,CSVAENTEAFF,TGCAGTGTGGCAGAGAACACTGAAGCTTTCTTT
TRBD2,TRBV5-1,TRBJ2-2,NA,CASSRGTSGGNTGELFF,TGCGCCAGCAGCCGCGGGACTAGCGGGGGGAACACCGGGGAGCTGTTTTTT
NA,TRBV6-6,TRBJ2-1,NA,CASSYSVSSYNEQFF,TGTGCCAGCAGTTACTCGGTCAGCTCCTACAATGAGCAGTTCTTC
TRBD1,TRBV28,TRBJ1-2,NA,CASSGQGLGGLYGYTF,TGTGCCAGCAGTGGACAGGGATTAGGTGGCCTCTATGGCTACACCTTC
TRBD1,TRBV7-8,TRBJ1-1,NA,CASSLRTGNTEAFF,TGTGCCAGCAGCTTAAGGACAGGCAACACTGAAGCTTTCTTT